A selection of T cell receptor beta chains follows, all from one sample in a study of blood T cell repertoires in COVID-19. Produced via immunoSEQ multiplex PCR; TCRdb's table is partial and in-frame only. The sample holds 250,000 to 350,000 clones, over 80% seen once. The sample consisted of peripheral blood. These receptors were taken from a woman in her forties or fifties with COVID-19, enrolled during active disease. Each CDR3 is given with its conserved first and last residue. The order of the fields is clone size, V gene, CDR3 protein. The listing skips clone size in some rows; elsewhere it reads once, few, many or a size class.

NA	TRBV30	CAWSGPGQLSYGYTF
NA	TRBV4-2	CASSQEDSFFSYGYTF
NA	TRBV5-1	CASSPGQGTDTQYF
NA	TRBV27	CASSQPSGRSNEQFF
NA	TRBV28	CASSRGAGANVLTF
few	TRBV24-1	CATSGTGVGTEAFF
NA	TRBV7-2	CASSPGLAADTQYF
NA	TRBV5-5	CASSLGRNTEAFF
NA	TRBV27	CASRGPSGSIYEQYF
NA	TRBV4-1	CASSQRTGAGELFF
NA	TRBV24-1	CATALAGGSTDTQYF
NA	TRBV11-2	CASSSNYGSYNEQFF
NA	TRBV5-1	CASSSSGGGIGEQYF
NA	TRBV27	CASSLVRRDMNTEAFF